The T cell receptor beta chain described here comes from a study of post-analysis software for immune sequencing data. Study observations and caveats: Roughly 5 TRBV segments (TRBV5-6, TRBV5-1 and TRBV20-1 among them) occurred more frequently in patients than in controls.

Every TCR beta cDNA library bore unique molecular identifiers. T cells numbering roughly 0.95 to 11 million gave rise to some 520,000 cDNA molecules. TCRdb re-called the PCR reads with MiXCR, one entry per CDR3 protein. The profile covers 550,000 to 700,000 distinct CDR3 sequences, with 44% appearing a single time and around 1.7% taken by the ten largest. This clonotype occurred once. Antigen: not known. The junction had 12 bases not matched to a gene; V was cut back by 3 bases and J by 0 bases. Looked up from germline, CDR1 is SGHKS and CDR2 is YYEKEE (reference sequence). This CDR3 region has 19 residues.

Source material: blood. This sequence joins TRBV5-5 and TRBJ2-1; 10 positions match TRBD2. The receptor's source is a girl aged 10-17 years with multiple sclerosis. DNA for the CDR3: TGTGCCAGCAGCTCCTTGACTAGCGGGTTCCTACGCTCCTACAATGAGCAGTTCTTC. Translated: CASSSLTSGFLRSYNEQFF.